This entry lists 18 T cell receptor beta chains sequenced from one sample in a study of shared clonotypes between healthy human individuals. Produced via immunoSEQ multiplex PCR; TCRdb's table is partial and in-frame only. The table records approximately 1.9 million clones, 93% of them present only once. As defined, naive CD8 cells were CD45RO-negative and positively selected for CCR7, with terminally differentiated effector memory CD45RA+ cells excluded. Sequenced sample: naive CD8+ T cells from PBMCs. These receptors were obtained from a young man in good health. Some clones in this sample may be carry-over from other donors' samples.

The V and J genes are TRBV7-6 and TRBJ2-5; TRBD1 matches at 8 bases. The V and J ends lost 3 bases and 3 bases, in that order; junction bases with no gene match: 6. The CDR3 runs to 15 residues. The germline V gene encodes CDR1 SGHVS and CDR2 FNYEAQ. CDR3 nucleotide sequence: TGTGCCAGCAGCTTCTTGGACAGGGCGGAAGAGACCCAGTACTTC. This sequence encodes CASSFLDRAEETQYF. Based on the CDR3 plus reference TRBV7-6 and TRBJ2-5, the full variable domain is GAGVSQSPRYKVTKRGQDVALRCDPISGHVSLYWYRQALGQGPEFLTYFNYEAQQDKSGLPNDRFSAERPEGSISTLTIQRTEQRDSAMYRCASSFLDRAEETQYFGPGTRLLVL.

The chain links TRBV5-1 to TRBJ1-3, with D unresolved. V gave up 3 bases and J gave up 0 bases, with 10 bases separating them. This CDR3 spans 15 amino acids. Germline CDR1 reads SGHRS; CDR2 reads YFSETQ. The CDR3 here is CASSSDVDSGNTIYF. CDR3 DNA sequence: TGCGCCAGCAGCTCGGACGTCGACTCTGGAAACACCATATATTTT.

V gene TRBV5-1 combines with J gene TRBJ2-7; the match to TRBD2 covers 15 bases. The trim removed 4 bases at V and 5 bases at J, leaving 4 bases unmatched. CDR1 is SGHRS, CDR2 YFSETQ, per germline. The CDR3 extends over 15 amino acids. For the CDR3, the DNA is TGCGCCAGCAGCCAGGGACTAGCGGGAGGTGACGAGCAGTACTTC. Its protein product is CASSQGLAGGDEQYF.

Turning to this clone: Other DNA sequences of this sample code for an identical CDR3. The chain has TRBV5-6 and TRBJ2-1; D call uncertain. The ends were cut back, 1 base at V and 3 bases at J, with 2 bases in the middle. Germline V gives CDR1 SGHDT, CDR2 YYEEEE. The CDR3 has 12 amino acids. The CDR3 sequence is CASSLSYNEQFF. The DNA of the CDR3 is TGTGCCAGCAGCTTGAGCTACAATGAGCAGTTCTTC.

V gene TRBV27 combines with J gene TRBJ2-3; no definite D call. Germline V CDR1 and CDR2: MNHEY, SMNVEV (reference sequence). This CDR3 comprises 16 residues. Trimming took 3 bases from V and 0 from J, leaving 13 bases between them. This chain's CDR3 is CASSFLNPSSTDTQYF. For the CDR3, the DNA is TGTGCCAGCAGTTTCCTAAACCCTTCTAGCACAGATACGCAGTATTTT.

V gene TRBV15 combines with J gene TRBJ2-3; TRBD2 is a possible D gene (6 bases). This CDR3 region has 16 residues. CDR1 and CDR2 from the germline V gene are LNHNV and YYDKDF (reference sequence). V was pared by 2 bases and J by 2 bases, with 14 bases between. The CDR3 DNA reads TGTGCCACCAGCAGACCGCGGGACGGACCCACAGATACGCAGTATTTT. This sequence encodes CATSRPRDGPTDTQYF.

In regard to this clone: This CDR3 is also generated by other DNA sequences in the sample. V usage is TRBV27 and J usage is TRBJ2-7, with a tentative D call TRBD2 (6 bases). The CDR3 totals 13 residues. Trimming removed 5 bases at V and 6 bases at J, with 14 bases between. Germline lookup yields CDR1 MNHEY and CDR2 SMNVEV (reference sequence). Written as DNA, the CDR3 is TGTGCCAGCAGTCTCTGGAGGGGAGGCGAGCAGTACTTC. This encodes CASSLWRGGEQYF.

This clone was picked up one time. The rearrangement links TRBV6-4 to TRBJ2-1; 10 bases match TRBD2. Germline trimming cut 3 bases from V and 8 bases from J; bases unmatched to any gene: 10. CDR3 length equals 16 residues. Germline assignment: CDR1 MRHNA and CDR2 SNTAGT. The CDR3 sequence: CASSDIGSGRTDEQFF. CDR3 in DNA: TGTGCCAGCAGTGATATTGGTAGCGGGAGGACGGATGAGCAGTTCTTC.

The V and J genes are TRBV7-2 and TRBJ1-1; no clear D gene. Germline V gene sequence: CDR1 SGHTA, CDR2 FQGNSA. Deletions cut 3 bases from V and 4 bases from J, with 15 bases between. The CDR3 length is 15 residues. The CDR3 nucleotides are TGTGCCAGCAGCTTTGGTAGGGTTTTTGGCACTGAAGCTTTCTTT. Its translation: CASSFGRVFGTEAFF.

CDR3 DNA sequence: TGCGCCAGCAGCCGGGAGTTGAGGTTGGACACTGAAGCTTTCTTT. This codes for CASSRELRLDTEAFF. This chain joins TRBV4-3 and TRBJ1-1; D not certain. The CDR3 is made up of 15 amino acids. Germline V CDR1 and CDR2: LGHNA, YSLEER. V lost 4 bases and J 3 bases, leaving 15 bases between the germline ends.

The rearrangement joins TRBV18 to TRBJ2-3, with D unresolved. The CDR3 is made up of 15 amino acids. Trimming removed 1 base from V and 2 bases from J, with 10 bases in between. The germline gives CDR1 KGHSH, CDR2 LQKENI. The CDR3 DNA follows: TGTGCCAGCTCACCACGTGCTTTACTCACAGATACGCAGTATTTT. It specifies CASSPRALLTDTQYF.

The chain combines TRBV28 with TRBJ2-7, with 9 bases aligning to TRBD1. This CDR3 region has 15 residues. Germline values: CDR1 MDHEN, CDR2 SYDVKM. V shed 4 bases, J shed 4 bases, and the junction held 8 bases outside the gene matches. For the CDR3, the DNA is TGTGCCAGCAGTTGGGTAAGGGACAGGGCTTACGAGCAGTACTTC. This sequence encodes CASSWVRDRAYEQYF. Drawing the rest from reference TRBV28 and TRBJ2-7, the complete variable domain is DVKVTQSSRYLVKRTGEKVFLECVQDMDHENMFWYRQDPGLGLRLIYFSYDVKMKEKGDIPEGYSVSREKKERFSLILESASTNQTSMYLCASSWVRDRAYEQYFGPGTRLTVT.

V gene TRBV11-2 combines with J gene TRBJ2-1; the match to TRBD2 covers 8 bases. Germline V gives CDR1 SGHAT, CDR2 FQNNGV. Trimming took 5 bases from V and 7 from J; bases not matched to a gene: 13. This CDR3 has 16 amino acids. The CDR3 DNA reads as TGTGCCAGCAGCCCCGATCAGGGACTAGGGGGTAATGAGCAGTTCTTC. Its protein is CASSPDQGLGGNEQFF.

This clone appeared once. The chain links TRBV19 to TRBJ1-3; the D is unclear. CDR3 length equals 18 residues. Germline CDR1 LNHDA, CDR2 SQIVND (reference sequence). V was trimmed by 8 bases and J by 2 bases, leaving 25 bases between them. For the CDR3, the DNA is TGTGCCAGTCATCAAGGTGGAGGAGGACTTGTTCCTGGAAACACCATATATTTT. It translates to CASHQGGGGLVPGNTIYF.

This chain links TRBV9 with TRBJ2-6; D not certain. V lost 0 bases, J lost 0 bases, and 7 bases lay in between. This CDR3 has 16 residues. The germline V gene has CDR1 SGDLS and CDR2 YYNGEE. The CDR3 nucleotides are TGTGCCAGCAGCGTAGAGAGGAGCTCTGGGGCCAACGTCCTGACTTTC. This gives the protein CASSVERSSGANVLTF.

This sequence joins TRBV7-9 and TRBJ2-1; D is perhaps TRBD1 (5 bases). CDR1 and CDR2 (germline): SEHNR, FQNEAQ (reference sequence). V lost 1 base and J 4 bases, leaving 11 bases between the germline ends. The CDR3 totals 15 residues. CDR3 amino acids: CASSLEGSGYNEQFF. CDR3 in DNA: TGTGCCAGCAGCTTAGAAGGGTCAGGGTACAATGAGCAGTTCTTC.

The V gene is TRBV10-3, the J gene TRBJ2-5; perhaps TRBD2 as D (6 bases). Trimming shortened V by 5 bases and J by 1 base, and 11 bases separated the two germline ends. Germline CDR1 and CDR2: ENHRY and SYGVKD. This CDR3 has 14 residues. The CDR3 is CAISPGLTQETQYF. DNA of the CDR3: TGTGCCATCAGTCCGGGACTGACCCAAGAGACCCAGTACTTC.

V and J are TRBV19 and TRBJ1-5; D not resolved. The V gene lost 4 bases and the J gene lost 7 bases, with 17 bases spanning the gap. CDR3 size: 15 residues. Germline CDR1 LNHDA, CDR2 SQIVND (reference sequence). The CDR3 is CASSTGRAGRQPQHF. The CDR3 DNA reads TGTGCCAGTAGTACCGGACGCGCCGGAAGGCAGCCCCAGCATTTT.